This entry is about one TCR beta chain. Its target is unknown. TCRdb re-called the 5' RACE reads; one entry per CDR3 protein, DNA not given. The sample data list nearly 450,000 distinct CDR3 sequences. The data derive from a study of monozygotic twins with inflammatory bowel disease. The study's findings and limits: IBD patients carried less diverse TCRbeta repertoires (inverse Simpson) than healthy co-twins.

Germline V CDR1 and CDR2: KGHSH, LQKENI. This CDR3 region has 12 residues. The rearrangement joins TRBV18 to TRBJ2-7. The sequence came from a human donor with ulcerative colitis or Crohn's disease, or a healthy co-twin of an affected twin (not recorded which). Sequencing input: blood. The CDR3 sequence: CASSASSYEQYF.